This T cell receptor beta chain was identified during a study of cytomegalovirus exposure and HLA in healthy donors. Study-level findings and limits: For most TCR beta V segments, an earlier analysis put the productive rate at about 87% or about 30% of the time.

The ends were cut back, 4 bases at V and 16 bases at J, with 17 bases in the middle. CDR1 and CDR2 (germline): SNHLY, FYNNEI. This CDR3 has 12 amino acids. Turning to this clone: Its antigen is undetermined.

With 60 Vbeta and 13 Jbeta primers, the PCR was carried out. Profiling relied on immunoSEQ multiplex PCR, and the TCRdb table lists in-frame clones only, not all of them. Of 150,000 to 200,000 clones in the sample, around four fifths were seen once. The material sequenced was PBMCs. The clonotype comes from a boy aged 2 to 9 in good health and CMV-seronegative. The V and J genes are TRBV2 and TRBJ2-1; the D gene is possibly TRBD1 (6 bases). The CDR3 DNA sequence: TGTGCCAGCAGTGCCTCGAACAGGGATTCTTTCTTC. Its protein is CASSASNRDSFF.